The clone carrying this T cell receptor (beta chain) came up a few times. Its antigen is currently unknown. Ophthalmopathy donors were characterized by moderate-to-severe activity, CAS of at least 3, NOSPECS of at least 4, and duration under 3 months. Among the exclusions were patients with other autoimmune diseases, uncontrolled infections, pregnancy or lactation. CDR3 regions of TCR beta were amplified from RNA transcripts. Investigators did first-round RT-PCR with HTBI primers, then second-round multiplex PCR. TCRdb redid the calling of the multiplex PCR reads with MiXCR, one entry per CDR3 protein. The table includes about half a million distinct CDR3 sequences, 14% detected once. The data originate from a study of Graves' ophthalmopathy and Graves' hyperthyroidism. Study-wide points: In predicting ophthalmopathy progression, the model reached 70% to 71% sensitivity and 72.22% specificity. The majority of expanded thyroid clonotypes above 0.001 frequency also occurred in blood.

This CDR3 spans 16 amino acids. CDR1 is KGHSH and CDR2 is LQKENI in the germline V gene. The V and J ends lost 3 bases and 0 bases, in that order; junction bases with no gene match: 7. The chain is built from TRBV18 and TRBJ2-7; 8 bases align to TRBD2. This sequence was found in a young woman with Graves' ophthalmopathy. Sequenced: blood. CDR3 bases: TGTGCCAGCTCACCCCGGACCGGGACTAGCTCCTACGAGCAGTACTTC. Protein: CASSPRTGTSSYEQYF.